This entry lists 24 T cell receptor beta chains sequenced from one sample in a study of a mutant IDH1 vaccine in newly diagnosed glioma. Their specific antigens are unknown. Measured with immunoSEQ multiplex PCR; TCRdb has only the in-frame clones, and not every one. The sample has 45,000 to 70,000 clones, about 80% seen once. Time point indicated: week 5, during vaccination. A single vaccine dose contained 300 ug of mutant IDH1 20-mer peptide, and topical imiquimod was used with it. The sample consisted of PBMCs, taken from a glioma patient whose treatment included an IDH1 peptide vaccine. The receptors were sampled from a man aged 30 to 39 with glioma.

The chain employs TRBV7-8 and TRBJ2-7; tentative D call: TRBD1 (6 bases). Germline CDR1 reads SGHVS; CDR2 reads FQNEAQ. V was trimmed by 6 bases and J by 4 bases, leaving 22 bases between them. The CDR3 consists of 16 residues. This CDR3 reads CASRPSVRQGFYEQYF. CDR3 nucleotides: TGTGCCAGCAGACCCTCGGTGCGGCAGGGGTTTTACGAGCAGTACTTC.

This chain uses TRBV18 with TRBJ2-1, with 8 nucleotides matching TRBD1. V lost 0 bases and J lost 5; bases outside the gene matches: 9. Germline CDR1 KGHSH, CDR2 LQKENI. CDR3 length: 17 amino acids. CDR3: CASSPPIRQGRNNEQFF. In DNA, the CDR3 is TGTGCCAGCTCACCACCGATTCGACAGGGGAGGAACAATGAGCAGTTCTTC. Filled out from reference TRBV18 and TRBJ2-1, the complete variable domain reads NAGVMQNPRHLVRRRGQEARLRCSPMKGHSHVYWYRQLPEEGLKFMVYLQKENIIDESGMPKERFSAEFPKEGPSILRIQQVVRGDSAAYFCASSPPIRQGRNNEQFFGPGTRLTVL.

The J gene is TRBJ2-3, the V gene TRBV10-1; 8 bases line up with TRBD1. The CDR3 is 16 amino acids. CDR1 and CDR2 (germline): WNHNN, SYGVQD (reference sequence). V shed 0 bases and J 1 base; nucleotides not matched to a gene: 3. The CDR3 reads CASSESETGGTDTQYF. The DNA of the CDR3 is TGCGCCAGCAGTGAGTCGGAGACAGGGGGCACAGATACGCAGTATTTT.

The genes are TRBV7-7 and TRBJ1-4; D is unresolved. V lost 2 bases and J 7 bases, leaving 11 bases between the germline ends. The CDR3 is 14 amino acids. Germline values: CDR1 SSHAT, CDR2 FNYEAQ (reference sequence). The CDR3 protein is CASSLHPDFEKLFF. The CDR3, as DNA: TGTGCCAGCAGCTTACATCCGGACTTTGAAAAACTGTTTTTT.

The V call is TRBV6-5, the J call TRBJ1-1; D is unclear. The CDR3 totals 12 residues. V lost 6 bases and J lost 10, with 15 bases in between. From germline, CDR1 is MNHEY and CDR2 SVGAGI. CDR3 sequence (DNA): TGTGCCAGCAGGAGGGCCCCTGCTGGAGCTTTCTTT. Protein: CASRRAPAGAFF.

The CDR3 coding sequence is TGTGCCAGCAGCTCGAAAGAACAGGGATTTCGCGCAAACACCATATATTTT. Protein product: CASSSKEQGFRANTIYF. The chain employs TRBV7-8 and TRBJ1-3, with D possibly TRBD1 on 6 matching bases. This CDR3 region has 17 residues. Germline V gene data show CDR1 as SGHVS and CDR2 as FQNEAQ. V lost 4 bases, J lost 6 bases, and 22 bases lay in between.

The V and J genes are TRBV27 and TRBJ1-3, with D hard to call. Trimming pared 3 bases from V and 1 base from J, leaving 4 bases between. Germline loops: CDR1 MNHEY, CDR2 SMNVEV (reference sequence). The CDR3 extends over 13 amino acids. Written as DNA, the CDR3 is TGTGCCAGCAGTTTGTTTTCTGGAAACACCATATATTTT. Its protein product is CASSLFSGNTIYF.

V usage is TRBV5-4 and J usage is TRBJ2-7; TRBD2 agrees at 7 bases. Germline V CDR1 and CDR2: SGHNT, YYREEE (reference sequence). The CDR3 runs to 13 residues. Trimming at V came to 10 bases and at J to 0 bases, leaving 7 bases not matched to a gene. The CDR3 reads CAWGQRGSYEQYF. As DNA, the CDR3 is TGTGCCTGGGGCCAGCGGGGCTCCTACGAGCAGTACTTC.

This chain connects TRBV5-1 to TRBJ2-5; the match to TRBD1 covers 12 bases. V shed 2 bases, J shed 4 bases, and the junction held 6 bases outside the gene matches. The CDR3 has 16 amino acids. The germline V gene has CDR1 SGHRS and CDR2 YFSETQ. The chain's CDR3 is CASSLRGQGALETQYF. CDR3 coding DNA: TGCGCCAGCAGCTTAAGGGGACAGGGGGCTCTAGAGACCCAGTACTTC.

This clone appeared a single time. Because the CDR3's place on the DNA is in doubt, the DNA is left out and the CDR3 is given as listed by TCRdb. The chain carries TRBV27 and TRBJ1-1. The germline CDR1 and CDR2 sequences are MNHEY and SMNVEV (reference sequence). With termini counted, the CDR3 has 13 amino acids. The chain's CDR3 is CASSFGPGQEAFF.

The chain uses TRBV2 and TRBJ1-3; D might be TRBD1 (5 bases). The germline V gene encodes CDR1 SNHLY and CDR2 FYNNEI. Deletions cut 10 bases from V and 0 bases from J, with 10 bases between. The CDR3 covers 13 residues. The CDR3 protein is CATGTVSGNTIYF. CDR3 coding DNA: TGTGCCACTGGGACGGTCTCTGGAAACACCATATATTTT.

V and J are TRBV6-5 and TRBJ1-3; 7 nucleotides line up with TRBD1. This CDR3 has 15 amino acids. The V gene's germline CDR1 is MNHEY and CDR2 SVGAGI. J was trimmed by 4 bases and V by 6 bases; bases with no gene match: 9. The CDR3 protein is CASRPTGVPGNTIYF. The CDR3 coding sequence is TGTGCCAGCAGACCTACAGGGGTTCCGGGAAACACCATATATTTT.

Only one count was recorded for this clone. The chain links TRBV27 to TRBJ2-1; maybe TRBD2 (6 bases). CDR1 MNHEY and CDR2 SMNVEV come from the germline V gene (reference sequence). This CDR3 contains 15 residues. V was pared by 2 bases and J by 4 bases, with 12 bases between. This CDR3 is CASSLIVGGYNEQFF. The CDR3 nucleotides are TGTGCCAGCAGTTTAATTGTCGGAGGGTACAATGAGCAGTTCTTC.

The rearrangement joins TRBV19 to TRBJ2-3, with D perhaps assigned TRBD1 or TRBD2 (5 bases each). Germline V gene lookup returns CDR1 LNHDA and CDR2 SQIVND (reference sequence). Trimming left V 3 bases short and J 2 bases short, with 18 bases between. The CDR3 totals 17 residues. The chain's CDR3 is CASSIYGWGKVTDTQYF. CDR3 DNA: TGTGCCAGTAGTATTTACGGTTGGGGGAAAGTCACAGATACGCAGTATTTT. Combining the CDR3 with reference TRBV19 and TRBJ2-3 gives the whole variable domain DGGITQSPKYLFRKEGQNVTLSCEQNLNHDAMYWYRQDPGQGLRLIYYSQIVNDFQKGDIAEGYSVSREKKESFPLTVTSAQKNPTAFYLCASSIYGWGKVTDTQYFGPGTRLTVL.

The rearrangement joins TRBV7-9 to TRBJ1-4, with 7 bases aligning to TRBD1. Unmatched junction bases numbered 7, after V lost 5 bases and J lost 7 bases. Germline V gene data show CDR1 as SEHNR and CDR2 as FQNEAQ (reference sequence). The CDR3 consists of 14 residues. The CDR3 spells CASSMTGLSEKLFF. The DNA of the CDR3 is TGTGCCAGCAGCATGACAGGGTTATCTGAAAAACTGTTTTTT.

The rearrangement uses TRBV7-9 and TRBJ1-5; D unresolved. Looked up from germline, CDR1 is SEHNR and CDR2 is FQNEAQ (reference sequence). The CDR3 runs to 16 residues. The V end was cut by 1 base, the J end by 3 bases, with 13 bases between. CDR3 sequence reads: CASSLGPSYPNQPQHF. The CDR3 nucleotides are TGTGCCAGCAGCTTAGGTCCCTCATATCCCAATCAGCCCCAGCATTTT.

The gene calls are TRBV7-2 and TRBJ2-7; no clear D gene. Trimming pared 0 bases from V and 7 bases from J, leaving 10 bases between. The CDR3 is made up of 13 amino acids. Germline assignment: CDR1 SGHTA and CDR2 FQGNSA. CDR3 sequence reads: CASSLAPGWEQYF. In nucleotides, the CDR3 is TGTGCCAGCAGCTTAGCCCCTGGTTGGGAGCAGTACTTC.

The chain has TRBV10-1 and TRBJ1-1; tentative D call: TRBD1 (5 bases). CDR3 length: 13 residues. The V and J ends lost 5 bases and 0 bases respectively, with 7 bases between them. Germline V CDR1 and CDR2: WNHNN, SYGVQD (reference sequence). The CDR3 here is CASSWDLNTEAFF. CDR3 nucleotides: TGCGCCAGCAGTTGGGACCTGAACACTGAAGCTTTCTTT.

This clone is a singleton in its sample. The rearrangement joins TRBV19 to TRBJ1-3, with D tentatively TRBD1 (6 bases). Trimming shortened V by 6 bases and J by 4 bases, and 13 bases separated the two germline ends. The CDR3 covers 14 residues. The germline V gene has CDR1 LNHDA and CDR2 SQIVND (reference sequence). The CDR3 reads CASRPTGNGNTIYF. The CDR3 DNA follows: TGTGCCAGTAGGCCCACAGGGAACGGAAACACCATATATTTT.

The chain joins TRBV5-4 to TRBJ2-1; 8 bases line up with TRBD1. This CDR3 is built from 16 residues. V trimming: 4 bases; J trimming: 3 bases; junction bases outside the gene matches: 9. Germline CDR1 reads SGHNT; CDR2 reads YYREEE (reference sequence). The chain's CDR3 is CASSQGALNLYNEQFF. CDR3 bases: TGTGCCAGCAGCCAGGGGGCCCTAAACCTCTACAATGAGCAGTTCTTC.

The chain uses TRBV5-5 and TRBJ1-6; D gene uncertain. With 4 bases removed from V and 8 bases from J, the gap between germline ends came to 25 bases. This CDR3 region has 18 residues. Germline lookup yields CDR1 SGHKS and CDR2 YYEKEE (reference sequence). DNA for the CDR3: TGTGCCAGCAGCCGAACGGAGCTATTCAGAGCCAAACATTCACCCCTCCACTTT. It yields the protein CASSRTELFRAKHSPLHF.

The chain is built from TRBV18 and TRBJ2-1; 7 bases are shared with TRBD2. In germline, CDR1 is KGHSH, CDR2 LQKENI. The CDR3 consists of 14 residues. V lost 9 bases to trimming and J lost 4 bases; unmatched junction nucleotides: 9. The CDR3 nucleotides read TGTGCCAGTGTGGGGGGGAAGCCATACAATGAGCAGTTCTTC. Encoded protein: CASVGGKPYNEQFF.

This chain joins TRBV29-1 and TRBJ2-3; tentative D call: TRBD2 (5 bases). The V and J ends lost 7 bases and 4 bases respectively, with 18 bases between them. The germline gives CDR1 SQVTM, CDR2 ANQGSEA. This CDR3 spans 14 amino acids. The CDR3 reads CSAEGRDRPDTQYF. The CDR3 coding sequence is TGCAGCGCCGAGGGCCGGGATAGGCCAGATACGCAGTATTTT.

The CDR3 nucleotides read TGCGCCAGCGCCGGGGAGAGTGGCCTAGGTTCCGGGGGCTACACCTTC. This sequence encodes CASAGESGLGSGGYTF. V gene TRBV5-1 combines with J gene TRBJ1-2; D uncertain. Germline CDR1 and CDR2: SGHRS and YFSETQ. V dropped 7 bases and J dropped 8 bases, with 27 bases sitting between them. The length of the CDR3 is 16 residues.